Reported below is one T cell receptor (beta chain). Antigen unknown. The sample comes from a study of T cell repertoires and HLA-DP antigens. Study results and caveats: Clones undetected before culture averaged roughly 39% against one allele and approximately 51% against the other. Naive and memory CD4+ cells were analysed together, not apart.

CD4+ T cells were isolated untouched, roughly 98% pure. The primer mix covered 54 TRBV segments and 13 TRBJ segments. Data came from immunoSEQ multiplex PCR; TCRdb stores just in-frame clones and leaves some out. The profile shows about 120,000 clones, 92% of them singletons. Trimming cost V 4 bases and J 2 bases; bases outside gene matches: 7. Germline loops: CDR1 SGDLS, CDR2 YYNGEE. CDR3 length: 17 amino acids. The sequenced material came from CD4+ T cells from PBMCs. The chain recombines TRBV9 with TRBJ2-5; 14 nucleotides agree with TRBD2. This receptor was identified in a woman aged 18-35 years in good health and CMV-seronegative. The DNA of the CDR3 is TGTGCCAGCAGCTCCGGGACTAGCGGGGGACTACAAGAGACCCAGTACTTC. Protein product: CASSSGTSGGLQETQYF.